This TCR beta chain was recovered during a study of OX40 agonist ivuxolimab in advanced cancers. Overall study context: Patients took ivuxolimab, an agonistic anti-OX40 (CD134) antibody.

Assay: immunoSEQ multiplex PCR; the TCRdb copy retains only in-frame clones and omits some. The sample carries 80,000 to 100,000 clones, just under 95% recorded once. Trimming took 4 bases from V and 5 from J; bases not matched to a gene: 8. Germline V gene data show CDR1 as GTSNPN and CDR2 as SVGIG (reference sequence). The CDR3 has 14 amino acids. The sequence derives from an adult with an advanced solid tumor such as melanoma, head and neck, liver or kidney cancer. This specimen was CD4+ or CD8+ T cells sorted from blood, taken in a trial of the OX40 agonist ivuxolimab. The chain uses TRBV30 and TRBJ2-3; 8 bases map to TRBD1. CDR3 sequence reads: CAWTRTGFGDTQYF. For the CDR3, the DNA is TGTGCCTGGACACGGACAGGGTTTGGAGATACGCAGTATTTT.